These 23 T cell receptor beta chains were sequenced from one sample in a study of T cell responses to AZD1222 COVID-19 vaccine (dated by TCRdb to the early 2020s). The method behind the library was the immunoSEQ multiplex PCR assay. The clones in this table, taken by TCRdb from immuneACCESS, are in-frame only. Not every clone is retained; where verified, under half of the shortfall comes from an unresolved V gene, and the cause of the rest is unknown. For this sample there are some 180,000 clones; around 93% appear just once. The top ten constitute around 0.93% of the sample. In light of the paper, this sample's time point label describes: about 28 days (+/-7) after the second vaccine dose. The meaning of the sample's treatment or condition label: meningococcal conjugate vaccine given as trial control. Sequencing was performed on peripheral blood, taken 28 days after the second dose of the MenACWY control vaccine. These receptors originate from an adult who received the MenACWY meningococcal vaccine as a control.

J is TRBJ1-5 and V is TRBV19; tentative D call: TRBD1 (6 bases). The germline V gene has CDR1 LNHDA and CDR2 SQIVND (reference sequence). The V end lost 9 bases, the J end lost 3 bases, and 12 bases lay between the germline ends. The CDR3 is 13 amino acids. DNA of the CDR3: TGTGCCAGCAATCAGGGGTCCAATCAGCCCCAGCATTTT. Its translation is CASNQGSNQPQHF.

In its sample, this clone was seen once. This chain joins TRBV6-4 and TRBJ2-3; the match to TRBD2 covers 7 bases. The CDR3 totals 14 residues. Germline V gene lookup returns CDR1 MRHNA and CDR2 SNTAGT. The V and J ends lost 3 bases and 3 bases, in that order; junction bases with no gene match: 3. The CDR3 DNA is TGTGCCAGCAGTGAAATGGGAGGGACAGATACGCAGTATTTT. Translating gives CASSEMGGTDTQYF.

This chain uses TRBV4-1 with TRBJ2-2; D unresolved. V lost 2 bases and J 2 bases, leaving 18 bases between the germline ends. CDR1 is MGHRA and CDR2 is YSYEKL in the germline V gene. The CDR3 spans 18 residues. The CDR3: CASSQIGPARVNTGELFF. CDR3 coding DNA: TGCGCCAGCAGCCAAATAGGTCCAGCGCGCGTCAACACCGGGGAGCTGTTTTTT.

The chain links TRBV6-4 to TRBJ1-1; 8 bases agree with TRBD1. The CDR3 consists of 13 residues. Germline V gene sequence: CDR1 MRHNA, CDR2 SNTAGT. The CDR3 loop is CAMTGASWTEAFF. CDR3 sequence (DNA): TGTGCTATGACAGGGGCCTCGTGGACTGAAGCTTTCTTT.

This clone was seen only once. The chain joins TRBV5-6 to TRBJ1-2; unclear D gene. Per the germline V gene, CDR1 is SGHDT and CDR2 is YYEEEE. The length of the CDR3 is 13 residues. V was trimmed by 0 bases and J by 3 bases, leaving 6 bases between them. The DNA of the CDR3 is TGTGCCAGCAGCTTGGAAGTTGACTATGGCTACACCTTC. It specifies CASSLEVDYGYTF. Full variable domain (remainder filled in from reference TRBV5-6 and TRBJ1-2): DAGVTQSPTHLIKTRGQQVTLRCSPKSGHDTVSWYQQALGQGPQFIFQYYEEEERQRGNFPDRFSGHQFPNYSSELNVNALLLGDSALYLCASSLEVDYGYTFGSGTRLTVV.

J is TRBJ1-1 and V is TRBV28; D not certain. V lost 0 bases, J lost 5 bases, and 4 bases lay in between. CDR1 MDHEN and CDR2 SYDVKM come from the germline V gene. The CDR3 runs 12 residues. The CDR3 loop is CASSLWSTEAFF. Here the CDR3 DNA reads TGTGCCAGCAGTTTATGGTCTACTGAAGCTTTCTTT.

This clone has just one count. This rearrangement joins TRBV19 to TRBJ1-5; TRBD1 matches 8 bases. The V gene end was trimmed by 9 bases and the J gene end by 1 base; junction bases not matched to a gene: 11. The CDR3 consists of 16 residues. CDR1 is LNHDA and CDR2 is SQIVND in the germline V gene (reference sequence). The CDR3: CASLQGGTGSNQPQHF. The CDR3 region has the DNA TGTGCCAGCCTACAAGGGGGGACAGGAAGCAATCAGCCCCAGCATTTT.

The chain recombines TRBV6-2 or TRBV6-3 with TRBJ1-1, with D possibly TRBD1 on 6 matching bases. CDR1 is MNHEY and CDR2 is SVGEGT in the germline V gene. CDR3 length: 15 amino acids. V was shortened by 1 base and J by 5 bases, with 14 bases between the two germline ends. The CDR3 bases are TGTGCCAGCAGTTACTGGGGGGGGCTGTGGACTGAAGCTTTCTTT. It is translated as CASSYWGGLWTEAFF.

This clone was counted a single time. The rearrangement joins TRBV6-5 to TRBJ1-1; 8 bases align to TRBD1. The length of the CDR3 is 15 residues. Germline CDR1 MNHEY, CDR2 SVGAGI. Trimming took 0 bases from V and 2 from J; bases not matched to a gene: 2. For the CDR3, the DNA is TGTGCCAGCAGTTACTCGGACAGGGCAAACACTGAAGCTTTCTTT. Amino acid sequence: CASSYSDRANTEAFF.

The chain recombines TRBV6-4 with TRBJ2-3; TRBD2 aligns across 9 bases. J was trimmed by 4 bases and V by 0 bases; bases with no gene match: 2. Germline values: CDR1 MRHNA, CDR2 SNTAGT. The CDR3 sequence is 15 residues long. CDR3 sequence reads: CASSDSVAGADTQYF. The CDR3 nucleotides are TGTGCCAGCAGTGACTCCGTAGCGGGGGCAGATACGCAGTATTTT.

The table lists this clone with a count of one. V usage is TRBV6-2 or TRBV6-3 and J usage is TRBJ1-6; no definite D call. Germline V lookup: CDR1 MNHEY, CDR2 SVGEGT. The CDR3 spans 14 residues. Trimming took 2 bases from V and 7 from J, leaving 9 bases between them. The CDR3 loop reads CASSYRRQNSPLHF. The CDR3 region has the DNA TGTGCCAGCAGTTACCGGCGGCAAAATTCACCCCTCCACTTT.

CDR3 DNA: TGTGCCAGCACTTTTGGCGGGGACAGGGGAAGATCACCCCTCCACTTT. Protein product: CASTFGGDRGRSPLHF. The V gene is TRBV2, the J gene TRBJ1-6; 10 bases fit TRBD1. J lost 10 bases, V lost 7 bases, and 13 bases had no gene match. CDR3 length equals 16 residues. Germline lookup yields CDR1 SNHLY and CDR2 FYNNEI.

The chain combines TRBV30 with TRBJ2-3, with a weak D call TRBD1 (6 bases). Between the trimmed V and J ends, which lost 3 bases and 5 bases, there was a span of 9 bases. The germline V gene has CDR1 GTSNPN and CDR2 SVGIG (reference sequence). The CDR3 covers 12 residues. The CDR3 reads CAWRVQGDTQYF. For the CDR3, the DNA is TGTGCCTGGAGGGTACAGGGAGATACGCAGTATTTT.

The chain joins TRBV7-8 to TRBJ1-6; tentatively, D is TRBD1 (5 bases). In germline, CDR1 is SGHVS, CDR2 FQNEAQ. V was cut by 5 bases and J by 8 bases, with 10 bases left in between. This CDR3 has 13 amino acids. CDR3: CASSPPGDSPLHF. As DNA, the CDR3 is TGTGCCAGCAGCCCCCCGGGGGATTCACCCCTCCACTTT.

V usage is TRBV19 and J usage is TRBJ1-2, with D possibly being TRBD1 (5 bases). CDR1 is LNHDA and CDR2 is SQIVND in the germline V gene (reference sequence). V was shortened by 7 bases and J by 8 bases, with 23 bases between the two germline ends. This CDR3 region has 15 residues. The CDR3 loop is CASIGRGTQPAGYTF. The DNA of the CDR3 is TGTGCCAGTATTGGTAGGGGAACACAGCCTGCGGGCTACACCTTC.

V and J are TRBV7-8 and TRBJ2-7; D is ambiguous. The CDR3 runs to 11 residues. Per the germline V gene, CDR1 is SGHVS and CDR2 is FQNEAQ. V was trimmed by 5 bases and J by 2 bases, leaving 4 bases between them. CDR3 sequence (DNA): TGTGCCAGCAGCGAAGCCTACGAGCAGTACTTC. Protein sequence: CASSEAYEQYF. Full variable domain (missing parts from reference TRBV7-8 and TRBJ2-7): GAGVSQSPRYKVAKRGQDVALRCDPISGHVSLFWYQQALGQGPEFLTYFQNEAQLDKSGLPSDRFFAERPEGSVSTLKIQRTQQEDSAVYLCASSEAYEQYFGPGTRLTVT.

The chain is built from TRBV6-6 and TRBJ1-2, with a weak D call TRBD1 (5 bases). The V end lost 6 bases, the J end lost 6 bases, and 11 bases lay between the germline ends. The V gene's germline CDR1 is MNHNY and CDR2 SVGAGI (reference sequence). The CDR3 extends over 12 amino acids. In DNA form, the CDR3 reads TGTGCCAGCAGCCCCACGGGGGATGGCTACACCTTC. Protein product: CASSPTGDGYTF.

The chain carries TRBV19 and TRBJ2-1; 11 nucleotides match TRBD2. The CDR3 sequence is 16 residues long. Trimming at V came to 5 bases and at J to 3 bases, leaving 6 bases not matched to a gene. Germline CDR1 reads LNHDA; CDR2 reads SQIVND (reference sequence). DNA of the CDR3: TGTGCCAGTAGTCCGCCGGGACTAGCGGTCTACAATGAGCAGTTCTTC. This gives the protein CASSPPGLAVYNEQFF. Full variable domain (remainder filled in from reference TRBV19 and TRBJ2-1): DGGITQSPKYLFRKEGQNVTLSCEQNLNHDAMYWYRQDPGQGLRLIYYSQIVNDFQKGDIAEGYSVSREKKESFPLTVTSAQKNPTAFYLCASSPPGLAVYNEQFFGPGTRLTVL.

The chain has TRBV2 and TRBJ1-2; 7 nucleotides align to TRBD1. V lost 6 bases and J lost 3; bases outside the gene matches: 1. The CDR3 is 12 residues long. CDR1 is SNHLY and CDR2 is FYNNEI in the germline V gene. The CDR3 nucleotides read TGTGCCAGCAGGGGGACAGACTATGGCTACACCTTC. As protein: CASRGTDYGYTF. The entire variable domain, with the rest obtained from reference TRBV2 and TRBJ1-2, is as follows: EPEVTQTPSHQVTQMGQEVILRCVPISNHLYFYWYRQILGQKVEFLVSFYNNEISEKSEIFDDQFSVERPDGSNFTLKIRSTKLEDSAMYFCASRGTDYGYTFGSGTRLTVV.

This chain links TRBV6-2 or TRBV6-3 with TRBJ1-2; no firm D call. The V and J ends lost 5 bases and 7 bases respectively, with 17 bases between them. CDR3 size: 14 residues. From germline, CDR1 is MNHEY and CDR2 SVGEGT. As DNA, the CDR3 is TGTGCCAGCAGTCACCAGAGTGCTCGGTTTGGCTACACCTTC. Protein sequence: CASSHQSARFGYTF.

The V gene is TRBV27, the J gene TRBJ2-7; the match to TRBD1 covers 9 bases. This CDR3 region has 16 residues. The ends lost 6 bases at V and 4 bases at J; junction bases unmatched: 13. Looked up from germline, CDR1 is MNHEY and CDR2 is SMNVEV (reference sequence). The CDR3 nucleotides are TGTGCCAGCAGCTCCCGACCGGGACAGGGAAGTTACGAGCAGTACTTC. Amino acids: CASSSRPGQGSYEQYF.

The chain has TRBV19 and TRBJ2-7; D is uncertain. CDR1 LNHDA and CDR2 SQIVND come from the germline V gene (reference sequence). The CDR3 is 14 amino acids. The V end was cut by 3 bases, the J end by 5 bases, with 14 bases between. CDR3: CASSIQPGVHEQYF. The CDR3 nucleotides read TGTGCCAGTAGTATTCAACCCGGTGTACACGAGCAGTACTTC.

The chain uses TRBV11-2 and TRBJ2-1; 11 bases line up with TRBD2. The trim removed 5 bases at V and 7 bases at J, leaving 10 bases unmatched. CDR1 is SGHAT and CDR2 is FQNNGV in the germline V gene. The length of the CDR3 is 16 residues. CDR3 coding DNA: TGTGCCAGCAGCGCCATACTAGCGGGGGTAGGGAATGAGCAGTTCTTC. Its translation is CASSAILAGVGNEQFF.